What follows are 13 T cell receptor beta chains derived from one specimen sequenced in a study of T cell responses to AZD1222 COVID-19 vaccine. Repertoires were generated with immunoSEQ multiplex PCR, while TCRdb's copy carries only in-frame clones and drops some. The table records around 29,000 clones, about 93% of them present only once. The material sequenced was peripheral blood, taken on day 0 of AZD1222 vaccination. The receptors derive from an adult in good health.

The rearrangement uses TRBV3-1 (or the pseudogene TRBV3-2) and TRBJ2-1; D ambiguous. With 2 bases removed from V and 5 bases from J, the gap between germline ends came to 4 bases. The CDR3 sequence is 12 residues long. CDR1 and CDR2 from the germline V gene are LGHDT and YNNKEL (reference sequence). The CDR3 spells CASSQHDNEQFF. CDR3 DNA: TGTGCCAGCAGCCAACACGACAATGAGCAGTTCTTC.

This clone appeared once. The chain recombines TRBV4-1 with TRBJ1-5, with unresolved D. The length of the CDR3 is 12 residues. CDR1 and CDR2 from the germline V gene are MGHRA and YSYEKL. V shed 2 bases and J shed 10 bases, with 9 bases lying between them. CDR3: CASSQFLGPQHF. The CDR3 DNA reads as TGCGCCAGCAGCCAATTTTTAGGACCCCAGCATTTT.

V and J are TRBV15 and TRBJ1-2; a weak D match, TRBD1 (6 bases). There are 14 residues in the CDR3. Germline V CDR1 and CDR2: LNHNV, YYDKDF (reference sequence). With 5 bases removed from V and 1 base from J, the gap between germline ends came to 11 bases. CDR3 nucleotides: TGTGCCACCAGCGGACAGTTTCTTAACTATGGCTACACCTTC. Residues: CATSGQFLNYGYTF. The complete variable domain, with remaining parts taken from reference TRBV15 and TRBJ1-2, reads DAMVIQNPRYQVTQFGKPVTLSCSQTLNHNVMYWYQQKSSQAPKLLFHYYDKDFNNEADTPDNFQSRRPNTSFCFLDIRSPGLGDTAMYLCATSGQFLNYGYTFGSGTRLTVV.

J is TRBJ1-4 and V is TRBV6-5; TRBD1 matches at 9 bases. Trimming at V came to 6 bases and at J to 3 bases, leaving 5 bases not matched to a gene. The germline gives CDR1 MNHEY, CDR2 SVGAGI. The CDR3 extends over 15 amino acids. The CDR3, as DNA: TGTGCCAGCAGGGTCACAGGGGGCCCTAATGAAAAACTGTTTTTT. Protein product: CASRVTGGPNEKLFF.

The chain uses TRBV5-1 and TRBJ2-1; no clear D gene. CDR1 is SGHRS and CDR2 is YFSETQ in the germline V gene. V was shortened by 2 bases and J by 5 bases, with 8 bases between the two germline ends. This CDR3 contains 13 residues. CDR3 sequence: CASSFAPHNEQFF. DNA for the CDR3: TGCGCCAGCAGCTTCGCCCCCCACAATGAGCAGTTCTTC.

The chain recombines TRBV9 with TRBJ2-2, with D uncertain. The V end was cut by 0 bases, the J end by 7 bases, with 4 bases between. The CDR3 sequence is 12 residues long. The germline gives CDR1 SGDLS, CDR2 YYNGEE. This CDR3 reads CASSVEGGELFF. The CDR3 region has the DNA TGTGCCAGCAGCGTAGAAGGCGGGGAGCTGTTTTTT.

This chain joins TRBV9 and TRBJ2-7, with 9 bases aligning to TRBD2. Losses at the gene ends were 4 bases for V and 7 bases for J; bases not matched to a gene: 9. Looked up from germline, CDR1 is SGDLS and CDR2 is YYNGEE. The CDR3 loop spans 14 amino acids. Here the CDR3 reads CASSQTSGRGEQYF. The CDR3, as DNA: TGTGCCAGCAGCCAGACTAGCGGCCGAGGGGAGCAGTACTTC. Full variable domain (remainder filled in from reference TRBV9 and TRBJ2-7): DSGVTQTPKHLITATGQRVTLRCSPRSGDLSVYWYQQSLDQGLQFLIQYYNGEERAKGNILERFSAQQFPDLHSELNLSSLELGDSALYFCASSQTSGRGEQYFGPGTRLTVT.

This chain joins TRBV7-9 and TRBJ1-2; D remains unclear. V was trimmed by 2 bases and J by 0 bases, leaving 19 bases between them. CDR1 and CDR2 from the germline V gene are SEHNR and FQNEAQ (reference sequence). The CDR3 covers 18 residues. In DNA form, the CDR3 reads TGTGCCAGCAGCTTACCCAGACCGACGGACGGTACTAACTATGGCTACACCTTC. It encodes CASSLPRPTDGTNYGYTF.

DNA of the CDR3: TGTGCCACCAGTGACCCCCCTCGGGTAGAGCAGTTCTTC. Its protein is CATSDPPRVEQFF. The chain is built from TRBV24-1 and TRBJ2-1, with D hard to call. V lost 4 bases to trimming and J lost 10 bases, with 13 bases between them. The germline gives CDR1 KGHDR, CDR2 SFDVKD. CDR3 length equals 13 residues.

This clone has only one observation. The rearrangement links TRBV28 to TRBJ2-1; D might be TRBD2 (6 bases). Trimming took off 5 bases at V and 0 bases at J, with 20 bases between the two ends. This CDR3 region has 18 residues. CDR1 is MDHEN and CDR2 is SYDVKM in the germline V gene. CDR3 region: CASSLFSGSPSSYNEQFF. Here the CDR3 DNA reads TGTGCCAGCAGTCTCTTCAGCGGGTCACCCAGCTCCTACAATGAGCAGTTCTTC.

The chain is built from TRBV3-1 (or the pseudogene TRBV3-2) and TRBJ2-7, with 8 bases identical to TRBD1. There are 16 residues in the CDR3. The germline CDR1 and CDR2 sequences are LGHDT and YNNKEL (reference sequence). The V gene end was trimmed by 4 bases and the J gene end by 3 bases; junction bases not matched to a gene: 11. CDR3: CASSLKGAGGYYEQYF. The CDR3 nucleotides are TGTGCCAGCAGCCTCAAGGGGGCAGGGGGCTACTACGAGCAGTACTTC.

The chain uses TRBV5-1 and TRBJ1-1; D is unclear. Germline V gene sequence: CDR1 SGHRS, CDR2 YFSETQ. This CDR3 is 13 amino acids long. Trimming left V 0 bases short and J 6 bases short, with 9 bases between. CDR3 loop: CASSLVSTAEAFF. CDR3 nucleotide sequence: TGCGCCAGCAGCTTGGTATCTACTGCTGAAGCTTTCTTT.

The J gene is TRBJ2-7, the V gene TRBV5-1; maybe TRBD2 (6 bases). The CDR3 sequence is 15 residues long. Germline V gene lookup returns CDR1 SGHRS and CDR2 YFSETQ. Trimming took 2 bases from V and 4 from J, leaving 16 bases between them. CDR3 in amino acids: CASSFGDSGIYEQYF. For the CDR3, the DNA is TGCGCCAGCAGCTTCGGGGATAGCGGTATTTACGAGCAGTACTTC.